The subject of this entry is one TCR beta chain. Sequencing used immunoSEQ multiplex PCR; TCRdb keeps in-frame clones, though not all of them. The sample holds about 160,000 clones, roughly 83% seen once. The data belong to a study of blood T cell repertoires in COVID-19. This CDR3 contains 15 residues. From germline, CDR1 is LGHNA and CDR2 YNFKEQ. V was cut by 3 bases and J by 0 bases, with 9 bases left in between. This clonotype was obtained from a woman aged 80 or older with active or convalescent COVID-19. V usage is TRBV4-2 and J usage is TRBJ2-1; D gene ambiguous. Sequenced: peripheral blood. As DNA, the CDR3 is TGTGCCAGCAGCCAGGCCCCCAGCTCCTACAATGAGCAGTTCTTC. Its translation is CASSQAPSSYNEQFF.